This T cell receptor (beta chain) was captured by sequencing in a study of neoadjuvant anti-PD-1 for oral cavity cancer. Here immunoSEQ multiplex PCR was the method, and the copy in TCRdb shows in-frame clones only, minus some. The sample lists approximately 17,000 clones; less than 80% were seen once. The germline V gene has CDR1 GTSNPN and CDR2 SVGIG (reference sequence). V lost 0 bases and J 1 base, leaving 7 bases between the germline ends. This CDR3 comprises 14 residues. This clone was counted a few times. Sequencing was performed on PBMCs, taken before nivolumab (anti-PD-1) treatment. This chain connects TRBV30 to TRBJ1-5; D might be TRBD1 (5 bases). The receptor was derived from a person between 40 and 80 years old with oral cavity squamous cell carcinoma. The CDR3 DNA follows: TGTGCCTGGAGTGTAGGGGCAAGCAATCAGCCCCAGCATTTT. Residues: CAWSVGASNQPQHF. The whole variable domain, remainder taken from reference TRBV30 and TRBJ1-5, is SQTIHQWPATLVQPVGSPLSLECTVEGTSNPNLYWYRQAAGRGLQLLFYSVGIGQISSEVPQNLSASRPQDRQFILSSKKLLLSDSGFYLCAWSVGASNQPQHFGDGTRLSIL.